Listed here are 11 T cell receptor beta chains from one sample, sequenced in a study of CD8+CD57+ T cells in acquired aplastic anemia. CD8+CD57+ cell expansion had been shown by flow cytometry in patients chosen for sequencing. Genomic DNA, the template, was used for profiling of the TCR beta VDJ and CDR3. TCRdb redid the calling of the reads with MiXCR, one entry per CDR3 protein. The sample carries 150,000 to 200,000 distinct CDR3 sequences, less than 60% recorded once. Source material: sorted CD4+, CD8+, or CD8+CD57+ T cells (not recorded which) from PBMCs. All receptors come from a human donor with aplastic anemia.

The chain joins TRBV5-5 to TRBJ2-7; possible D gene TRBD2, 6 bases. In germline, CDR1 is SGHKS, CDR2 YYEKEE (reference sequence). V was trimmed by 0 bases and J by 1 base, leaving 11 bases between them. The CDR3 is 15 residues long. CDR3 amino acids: CASSLASEPSYEQYF. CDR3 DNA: TGTGCCAGCAGCTTGGCTAGCGAGCCTTCCTACGAGCAGTACTTC.

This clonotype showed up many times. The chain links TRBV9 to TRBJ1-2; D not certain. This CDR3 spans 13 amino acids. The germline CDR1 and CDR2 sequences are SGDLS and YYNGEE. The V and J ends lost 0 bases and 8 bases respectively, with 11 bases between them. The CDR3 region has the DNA TGTGCCAGCAGCGTAGTCGGGTCCGGGGGCTACACCTTC. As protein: CASSVVGSGGYTF.

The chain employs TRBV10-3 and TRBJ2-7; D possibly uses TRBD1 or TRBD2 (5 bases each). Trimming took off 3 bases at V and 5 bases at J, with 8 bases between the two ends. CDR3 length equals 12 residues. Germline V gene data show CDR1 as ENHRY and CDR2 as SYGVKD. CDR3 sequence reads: CAISEGTDEQYF. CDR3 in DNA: TGTGCCATCAGTGAAGGGACGGACGAGCAGTACTTC.

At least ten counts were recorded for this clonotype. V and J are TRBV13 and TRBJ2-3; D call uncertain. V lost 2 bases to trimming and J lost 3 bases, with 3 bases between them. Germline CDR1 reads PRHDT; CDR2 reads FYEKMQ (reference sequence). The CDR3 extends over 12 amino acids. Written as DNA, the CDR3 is TGTGCCAGCAGCTTACATACAGATACGCAGTATTTT. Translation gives CASSLHTDTQYF.

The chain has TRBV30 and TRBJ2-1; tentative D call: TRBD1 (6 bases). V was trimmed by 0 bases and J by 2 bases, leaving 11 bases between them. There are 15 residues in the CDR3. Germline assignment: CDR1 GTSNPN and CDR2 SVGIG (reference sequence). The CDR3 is CAWSVRGSPYNEQFF. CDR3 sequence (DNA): TGTGCCTGGAGTGTAAGGGGGAGCCCCTACAATGAGCAGTTCTTC.

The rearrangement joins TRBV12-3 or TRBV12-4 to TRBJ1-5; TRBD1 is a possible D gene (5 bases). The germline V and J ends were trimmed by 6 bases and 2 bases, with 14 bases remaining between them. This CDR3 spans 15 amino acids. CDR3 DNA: TGTGCCAGCAGGCGGGGGAGTTACGGCAATCAGCCCCAGCATTTT. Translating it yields CASRRGSYGNQPQHF.

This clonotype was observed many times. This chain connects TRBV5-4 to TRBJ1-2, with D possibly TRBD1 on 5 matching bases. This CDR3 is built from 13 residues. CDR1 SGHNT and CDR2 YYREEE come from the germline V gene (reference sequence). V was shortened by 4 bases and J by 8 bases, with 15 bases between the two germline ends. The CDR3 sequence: CASSVGGWGGYTF. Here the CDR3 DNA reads TGTGCCAGCAGCGTGGGGGGGTGGGGCGGCTACACCTTC.

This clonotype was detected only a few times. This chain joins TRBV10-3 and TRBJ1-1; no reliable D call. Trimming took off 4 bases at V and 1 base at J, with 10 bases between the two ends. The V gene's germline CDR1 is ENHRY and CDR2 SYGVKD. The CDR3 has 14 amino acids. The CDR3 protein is CAISGREPNTEAFF. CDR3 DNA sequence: TGTGCCATCAGTGGCCGTGAACCGAACACTGAAGCTTTCTTT.

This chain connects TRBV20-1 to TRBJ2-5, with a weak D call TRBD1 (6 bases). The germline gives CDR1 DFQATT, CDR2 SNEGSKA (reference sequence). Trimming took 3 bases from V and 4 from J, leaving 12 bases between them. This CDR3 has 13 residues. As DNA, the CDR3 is TGCAGTGCTAGTTTTGGACAGAGAGAGACCCAGTACTTC. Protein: CSASFGQRETQYF.

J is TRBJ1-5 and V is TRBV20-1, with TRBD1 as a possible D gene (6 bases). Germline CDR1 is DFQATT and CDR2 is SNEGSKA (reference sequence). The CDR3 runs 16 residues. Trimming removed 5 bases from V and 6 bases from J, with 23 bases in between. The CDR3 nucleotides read TGCAGTGCTCGAGGAAATTACAGGGAGGGCAGTCAGCCCCAGCATTTT. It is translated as CSARGNYREGSQPQHF.

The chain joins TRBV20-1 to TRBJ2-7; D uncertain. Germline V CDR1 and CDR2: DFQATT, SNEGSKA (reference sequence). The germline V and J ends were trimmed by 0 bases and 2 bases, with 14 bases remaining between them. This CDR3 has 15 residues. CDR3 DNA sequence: TGCAGTGCTAGAGATCAGGAAGGGAACACCTACGAGCAGTACTTC. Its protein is CSARDQEGNTYEQYF.